The 16 T cell receptor beta chains in this list originate from one sample, sequenced in a study of beta chain features in type 1 diabetes. cDNA synthesis used the whole RNA isolate, giving expressed TCRB sequences. Sequenced by immunoSEQ multiplex PCR; TCRdb stores in-frame clones only, minus some. The data show about 300,000 clones, 7.5% to 9.5% seen once. Sequenced sample: central memory CD4+ T cells from blood. These receptors came from a woman aged 18-29 years in good health.

This clone has more than one count but fewer than ten. The chain uses TRBV19 and TRBJ1-1, with D possibly TRBD1 on 6 matching bases. The CDR3 covers 13 residues. Germline V gene lookup returns CDR1 LNHDA and CDR2 SQIVND (reference sequence). The V end lost 10 bases, the J end lost 2 bases, and 14 bases lay between the germline ends. CDR3 sequence (DNA): TGTGCCACCCCCAGACAGGTCAACACTGAAGCTTTCTTT. This encodes CATPRQVNTEAFF.

This clone was observed a handful of times. The V gene is TRBV15, the J gene TRBJ2-1; TRBD1 matches 7 bases. Trimming cost V 9 bases and J 5 bases; bases outside gene matches: 19. The CDR3 has 17 amino acids. Per the germline V gene, CDR1 is LNHNV and CDR2 is YYDKDF (reference sequence). CDR3 nucleotides: TGTGCCACTAGCCCCTCGGGACAGTCATACTTTAACAATGAGCAGTTCTTC. Translating gives CATSPSGQSYFNNEQFF.

This clone was seen only a few times. CDR3 residues: CSATRSSYEQYF. CDR3 sequence (DNA): TGCAGCGCCACACGGAGCTCCTACGAGCAGTACTTC. V gene TRBV29-1 combines with J gene TRBJ2-7; D call uncertain. Trimming took off 7 bases at V and 0 bases at J, with 10 bases between the two ends. Germline V gene sequence: CDR1 SQVTM, CDR2 ANQGSEA. The CDR3 sequence is 12 residues long.

The CDR3 region is CASSSKGALAVPDTQYF. The CDR3 nucleotides are TGTGCCAGCAGCTCGAAAGGGGCGCTAGCAGTTCCAGATACGCAGTATTTT. The chain recombines TRBV7-2 with TRBJ2-3, with D possibly being TRBD1 or TRBD2 (5 bases each). The germline CDR1 and CDR2 sequences are SGHTA and FQGNSA. Between the trimmed V and J ends, which lost 4 bases and 4 bases, there was a span of 21 bases. The length of the CDR3 is 17 residues. The whole variable domain, filled in from reference TRBV7-2 and TRBJ2-3, reads GAGVSQSPSNKVTEKGKDVELRCDPISGHTALYWYRQSLGQGLEFLIYFQGNSAPDKSGLPSDRFSAERTGGSVSTLTIQRTQQEDSAVYLCASSSKGALAVPDTQYFGPGTRLTVL.

This clone was seen a handful of times. V gene TRBV7-2 combines with J gene TRBJ1-5, with D tentatively TRBD1 (6 bases). V dropped 2 bases and J dropped 3 bases, with 11 bases sitting between them. Per the germline V gene, CDR1 is SGHTA and CDR2 is FQGNSA. The CDR3 contains 15 residues. DNA of the CDR3: TGTGCCAGCAGCTTAATGGGACAACCCAATCAGCCCCAGCATTTT. This translates into CASSLMGQPNQPQHF. The full variable domain, rest sourced from reference TRBV7-2 and TRBJ1-5, is GAGVSQSPSNKVTEKGKDVELRCDPISGHTALYWYRQSLGQGLEFLIYFQGNSAPDKSGLPSDRFSAERTGGSVSTLTIQRTQQEDSAVYLCASSLMGQPNQPQHFGDGTRLSIL.

This clone has just a few counts. V usage is TRBV25-1 and J usage is TRBJ1-3; TRBD1 aligns across 10 bases. Germline lookup yields CDR1 MGHDK and CDR2 SYGVNS. This CDR3 contains 16 residues. J gave up 2 bases and V 5 bases, and 6 bases lay outside the gene matches. The CDR3 DNA follows: TGTGCCAGCAGTCGGACAGGGGGATCTGCTGGAAACACCATATATTTT. Translated, it gives CASSRTGGSAGNTIYF. Drawing the rest from reference TRBV25-1 and TRBJ1-3, the complete variable domain is EADIYQTPRYLVIGTGKKITLECSQTMGHDKMYWYQQDPGMELHLIHYSYGVNSTEKGDLSSESTVSRIRTEHFPLTLESARPSHTSQYLCASSRTGGSAGNTIYFGEGSWLTVV.

The table lists this clone with a few counts. J is TRBJ1-2 and V is TRBV5-6; the D gene is possibly TRBD1 (5 bases). The CDR3 extends over 15 amino acids. The germline CDR1 and CDR2 sequences are SGHDT and YYEEEE. Deletions cut 4 bases from V and 8 bases from J, with 21 bases between. The CDR3: CASSDLGREMGGYTF. Written as DNA, the CDR3 is TGTGCCAGCAGCGACCTGGGACGGGAGATGGGGGGCTACACCTTC.

This clone was counted a few times. CDR3: CASSSPTVLAASSYNEQFF. DNA of the CDR3: TGTGCCAGCAGCTCCCCGACTGTCCTAGCGGCAAGCTCCTACAATGAGCAGTTCTTC. The chain joins TRBV7-8 to TRBJ2-1, with TRBD2 matching 7 bases. V lost 4 bases and J lost 0; bases outside the gene matches: 15. CDR1 is SGHVS, CDR2 FQNEAQ, per germline. The CDR3 has 19 residues.

CDR3 sequence reads: CASSTTGEGNQPQHF. In DNA form, the CDR3 reads TGTGCCAGCAGCACGACAGGGGAAGGAAATCAGCCCCAGCATTTT. The V call is TRBV5-6, the J call TRBJ1-5; 8 nucleotides align to TRBD1. The V segment lost 4 bases and the J segment 4 bases; nucleotides outside the gene matches: 7. The germline gives CDR1 SGHDT, CDR2 YYEEEE. The CDR3 loop spans 15 amino acids. Full variable domain (missing parts from reference TRBV5-6 and TRBJ1-5): DAGVTQSPTHLIKTRGQQVTLRCSPKSGHDTVSWYQQALGQGPQFIFQYYEEEERQRGNFPDRFSGHQFPNYSSELNVNALLLGDSALYLCASSTTGEGNQPQHFGDGTRLSIL.

A few counts support this clone. The chain links TRBV19 to TRBJ1-2; D is unresolved. The CDR3 is 12 amino acids. V was clipped by 4 bases and J by 2 bases, with 5 bases between them. CDR1 is LNHDA and CDR2 is SQIVND in the germline V gene (reference sequence). The CDR3 bases are TGTGCCAGTAGTAGAATCAACTATGGCTACACCTTC. Translation: CASSRINYGYTF. The full variable domain, with the rest looked up from reference TRBV19 and TRBJ1-2, is DGGITQSPKYLFRKEGQNVTLSCEQNLNHDAMYWYRQDPGQGLRLIYYSQIVNDFQKGDIAEGYSVSREKKESFPLTVTSAQKNPTAFYLCASSRINYGYTFGSGTRLTVV.

This clone has just a few counts. The genes are TRBV6-6 and TRBJ1-6; maybe TRBD1 (6 bases). This CDR3 is 15 amino acids long. CDR1 MNHNY and CDR2 SVGAGI come from the germline V gene (reference sequence). V lost 6 bases to trimming and J lost 10 bases, with 19 bases between them. This chain's CDR3 is CASSLTGLGGSPLHF. The CDR3 coding sequence is TGTGCCAGCAGCCTCACAGGGTTAGGCGGATCACCCCTCCACTTT.

The CDR3 region is CATCLGPSTDTQYF. The DNA for the CDR3 is TGTGCAACCTGCTTAGGGCCGTCCACAGATACGCAGTATTTT. The J gene is TRBJ2-3, the V gene TRBV11-3; D gene uncertain. CDR1 is SGHNT and CDR2 is YENEEA in the germline V gene. CDR3 length: 14 residues.

This clone was seen a handful of times. The chain links TRBV7-3 to TRBJ2-5; maybe TRBD2 (6 bases). This CDR3 comprises 16 residues. The germline gives CDR1 SGHTA, CDR2 FQGTGA. The V and J ends lost 5 bases and 1 base respectively, with 17 bases between them. The CDR3 DNA reads as TGTGCCAGCAGCCCTACGGGGGATAGGCGCCAAGAGACCCAGTACTTC. Amino acids: CASSPTGDRRQETQYF.

This clone was seen a handful of times. The J gene is TRBJ2-4, the V gene TRBV5-6; D is perhaps TRBD1 or TRBD2 (5 bases each). V was trimmed by 1 base and J by 1 base, leaving 6 bases between them. Germline V gene data show CDR1 as SGHDT and CDR2 as YYEEEE. This CDR3 spans 14 amino acids. DNA of the CDR3: TGTGCCAGCAGCTTGCGGGGCGCCAAAAACATTCAGTACTTC. It yields the protein CASSLRGAKNIQYF.

The chain combines TRBV7-8 with TRBJ1-3; no reliable D call. This CDR3 contains 15 residues. V dropped 1 base and J dropped 0 bases, with 7 bases sitting between them. Germline assignment: CDR1 SGHVS and CDR2 FQNEAQ. The CDR3 DNA sequence: TGTGCCAGCAGCTTAGGAGGCACCTCTGGAAACACCATATATTTT. Encoded protein: CASSLGGTSGNTIYF.

This clone was recorded a few times. The chain carries TRBV28 and TRBJ2-3; D is ambiguous. Germline assignment: CDR1 MDHEN and CDR2 SYDVKM. With 0 bases removed from V and 0 bases from J, the gap between germline ends came to 7 bases. The CDR3 extends over 15 amino acids. CDR3 bases: TGTGCCAGCAGTTTATGGACAAGTAGCACAGATACGCAGTATTTT. Translation gives CASSLWTSSTDTQYF.